This TCR beta chain was sequenced for a study of regulatory T cells in long-lasting Graves disease. General study results and limits: The work looked only at peripheral blood and did not look at thyroid tissue. Persistent patients shared 2,741 public clonotypes among themselves. Newly diagnosed patients shared fewer, at some 900.

Library construction for TCR beta used iRepertoire HTBI primers and Arm-PCR of CDR3 regions. TCRdb reprocessed the multiplex PCR reads via MiXCR and lists one record per CDR3 protein. The sample contains under 450,000 distinct CDR3 sequences, about a quarter of which appear only once. CDR3 length: 15 residues. The J segment lost 2 bases and the V segment lost 5 bases, leaving 4 bases of the junction unmatched. The sample's time point: persistent/refractory GD, antithyroid drugs over 5 years with positive TRAb. RNA isolated from PBMCs was used to make the TCR library. It was by American Thyroid Association guidelines that Graves' disease was diagnosed. Staff drew nine milliliters of peripheral blood into EDTA tubes. About this clonotype: Its antigen is not identified. It is likely a read error: a sequence one base away is far more abundant. The conserved closing phenylalanine or tryptophan is absent in this CDR3, likely reflecting a read error.

The receptor was isolated from a female donor with Graves disease. V gene TRBV12-3 or TRBV12-4 combines with J gene TRBJ2-1, with TRBD2 matching 9 bases. The specimen comprised peripheral blood mononuclear cells (PBMCs), sampled when the disease was refractory, from a patient treated with antithyroid drugs. Here the CDR3 reads CASSKLAGTYNEQFL. CDR3 bases: TGTGCCAGCAGTAAGCTAGCGGGGACCTACAATGAGCAGTTCCTC.